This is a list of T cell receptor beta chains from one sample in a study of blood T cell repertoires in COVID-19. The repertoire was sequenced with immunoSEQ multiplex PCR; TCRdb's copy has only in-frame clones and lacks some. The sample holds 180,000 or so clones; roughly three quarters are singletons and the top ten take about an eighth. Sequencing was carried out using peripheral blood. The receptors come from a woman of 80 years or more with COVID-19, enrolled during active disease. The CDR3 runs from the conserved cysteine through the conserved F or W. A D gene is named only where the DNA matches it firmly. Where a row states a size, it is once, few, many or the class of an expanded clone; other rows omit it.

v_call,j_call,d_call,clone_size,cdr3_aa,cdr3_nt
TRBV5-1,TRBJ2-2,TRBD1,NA,CASSHQQGADTGELFF,TGCGCCAGCAGCCACCAACAGGGGGCGGACACCGGGGAGCTGTTTTTT
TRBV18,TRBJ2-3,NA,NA,CASSPTRGAVADTQYF,TGTGCCAGCTCACCAACTCGGGGGGCTGTAGCAGATACGCAGTATTTT
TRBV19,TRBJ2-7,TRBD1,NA,CASNRGDSYEQYF,TGTGCCAGTAACAGGGGCGACTCCTACGAGCAGTACTTC
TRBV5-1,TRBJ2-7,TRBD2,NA,CASSLGGGAIEQYF,TGCGCCAGCAGCTTGGGCGGGGGAGCGATCGAGCAGTACTTC
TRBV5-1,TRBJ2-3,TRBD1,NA,CASSWTGGTDTQYF,TGCGCCAGCAGCTGGACAGGGGGCACAGATACGCAGTATTTT
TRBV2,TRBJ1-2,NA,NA,CACSQGWAYGYTF,TGTGCCTGCTCACAGGGATGGGCCTATGGCTACACCTTC
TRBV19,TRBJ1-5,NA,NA,CASRGGYQPQHF,TGTGCCAGTAGAGGGGGTTATCAGCCCCAGCATTTT
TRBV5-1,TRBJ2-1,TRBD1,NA,CASSITGGLIGNEQFF,TGCGCCAGCAGCATAACAGGGGGCTTAATTGGTAATGAGCAGTTCTTC
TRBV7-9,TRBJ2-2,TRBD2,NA,CASSQSAGRNTGELFF,TGTGCCAGCAGCCAATCAGCGGGGCGGAACACCGGGGAGCTGTTTTTT
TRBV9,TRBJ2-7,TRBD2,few,CASSVGLANYEQYF,TGTGCCAGCAGCGTAGGACTAGCGAATTACGAGCAGTACTTC
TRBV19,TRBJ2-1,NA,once,CASNLHAGTYNEQFF,TGTGCCAGTAACCTCCATGCAGGGACCTACAATGAGCAGTTCTTC
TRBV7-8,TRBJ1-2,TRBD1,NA,CASSLSTGGREDYGYTF,TGTGCCAGCAGCTTATCGACAGGGGGACGGGAGGACTATGGCTACACCTTC
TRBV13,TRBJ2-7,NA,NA,CASSGTRVGEQYF,TGTGCCAGCAGCGGTACGAGGGTGGGGGAGCAGTACTTC
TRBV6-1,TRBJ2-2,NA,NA,CASSYHTGELFF,TGTGCCAGCAGTTATCACACCGGGGAGCTGTTTTTT
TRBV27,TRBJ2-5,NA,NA,CASSLSSLQETQYF,TGTGCCAGCAGTTTATCGAGCCTCCAAGAGACCCAGTACTTC
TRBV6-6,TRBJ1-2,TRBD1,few,CASSVGQGRFYGYTF,TGTGCCAGCAGTGTCGGACAGGGGAGGTTCTATGGCTACACCTTC
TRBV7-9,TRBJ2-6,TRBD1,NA,CASSHNTGASWEGANVLTF,TGTGCCAGCAGCCACAATACAGGGGCCTCTTGGGAAGGGGCCAACGTCCTGACTTTC
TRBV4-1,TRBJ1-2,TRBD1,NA,CASSQGIPGQPYGYTF,TGCGCCAGCAGCCAAGGCATTCCGGGACAGCCCTATGGCTACACCTTC